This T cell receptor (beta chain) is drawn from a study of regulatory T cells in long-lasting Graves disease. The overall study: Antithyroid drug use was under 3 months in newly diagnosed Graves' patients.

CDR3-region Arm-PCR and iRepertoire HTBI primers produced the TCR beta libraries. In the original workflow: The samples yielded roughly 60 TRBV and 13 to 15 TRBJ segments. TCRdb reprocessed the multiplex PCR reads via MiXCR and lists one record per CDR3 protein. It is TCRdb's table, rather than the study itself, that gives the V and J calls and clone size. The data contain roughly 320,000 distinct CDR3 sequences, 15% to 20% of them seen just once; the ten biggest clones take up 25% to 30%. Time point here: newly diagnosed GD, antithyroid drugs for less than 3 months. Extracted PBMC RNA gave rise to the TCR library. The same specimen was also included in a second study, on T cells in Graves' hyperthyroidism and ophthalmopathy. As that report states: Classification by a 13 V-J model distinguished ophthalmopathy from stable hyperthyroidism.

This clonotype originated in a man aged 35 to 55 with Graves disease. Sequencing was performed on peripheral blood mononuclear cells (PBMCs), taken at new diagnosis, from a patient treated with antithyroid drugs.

The CDR3 is CASSDLPRVRYEQYF. DNA for the CDR3: TGTGCCAGCAGCGATCTACCCAGGGTTAGGTACGAGCAGTACTTC. The chain combines TRBV6-1 with TRBJ2-7, with TRBD1 as a possible D gene (5 bases). The germline CDR1 and CDR2 sequences are MNHNS and SASEGT. Deletions cut 6 bases from V and 4 bases from J, with 19 bases between. The CDR3 loop spans 15 amino acids.